One and the same sample provided the 8 T cell receptor beta chains below, sequenced in a study of blood T cells in healthy people across ages. Together with a sample-barcoded 5' primer, a J-beta primer mix was included in a second PCR lasting about 7 to 12 cycles. TCRdb re-called the 5' RACE reads with MiXCR, one entry per CDR3 protein. The sample includes around 1,800,000 distinct CDR3 sequences, approximately 39% of them seen just once. The sequencing sample was made of blood. The receptors come from a human donor in good health.

Only a few counts were recorded for this clonotype. The chain is built from TRBV29-1 and TRBJ2-3, with D possibly matching TRBD1 (6 bases). This CDR3 is built from 14 residues. Trimming took 3 bases from V and 5 from J, leaving 15 bases between them. Germline CDR1 is SQVTM and CDR2 is ANQGSEA. CDR3: CSVDRGGGGDTQYF. In nucleotides, the CDR3 is TGCAGCGTTGACAGGGGTGGCGGAGGAGATACGCAGTATTTT.

The table lists this clonotype with a few counts. The V call is TRBV25-1, the J call TRBJ1-1, with TRBD1 as a possible D gene (5 bases). This CDR3 has 15 amino acids. CDR1 and CDR2 from the germline V gene are MGHDK and SYGVNS. V was shortened by 1 base and J by 0 bases, with 9 bases between the two germline ends. CDR3: CASSEWGRVNTEAFF. Written as DNA, the CDR3 is TGTGCCAGCAGTGAATGGGGACGGGTGAACACTGAAGCTTTCTTT.

This chain connects TRBV5-4 to TRBJ2-2, with 9 bases matching TRBD1. This CDR3 region has 14 residues. Germline trimming cut 2 bases from V and 7 bases from J; bases unmatched to any gene: 3. Germline CDR1 SGHNT, CDR2 YYREEE (reference sequence). Written as DNA, the CDR3 is TGTGCCAGCAGCTTTACAGGGGGCAGCGGGGAGCTGTTTTTT. The encoded protein is CASSFTGGSGELFF.

In this sample, this clonotype turned up a few times. This sequence joins TRBV4-1 and TRBJ1-2; no clear D gene. V lost 4 bases to trimming and J lost 6 bases, with 9 bases between them. The CDR3 runs to 12 residues. Looked up from germline, CDR1 is MGHRA and CDR2 is YSYEKL. CDR3 sequence reads: CASSPGSNGYTF. CDR3 in DNA: TGCGCCAGCAGCCCTGGATCGAATGGCTACACCTTC.

The chain is built from TRBV10-3 and TRBJ2-7, with 7 bases aligning to TRBD1. Germline trimming cut 4 bases from V and 3 bases from J; bases unmatched to any gene: 12. This CDR3 is built from 16 residues. The germline V gene encodes CDR1 ENHRY and CDR2 SYGVKD. CDR3 loop: CAISGVLGAGGYEQYF. The CDR3 region has the DNA TGTGCCATCAGTGGCGTTTTAGGGGCAGGGGGCTACGAGCAGTACTTC.

In regard to this clonotype: One junction end disagrees with the germline gene, perhaps due to a read error. This chain links TRBV6-6 with TRBJ1-5; no definite D call. In germline, CDR1 is MNHNY, CDR2 SVGAGI (reference sequence). The CDR3 consists of 15 residues. CDR3 nucleotide sequence: TGTGCCGGCAGTTACTCGATGGGTGGCAATCAGCCCCAGCATTTT. Encoded protein: CAGSYSMGGNQPQHF.

The chain recombines TRBV5-1 with TRBJ2-7; perhaps TRBD1 as D (6 bases). Per germline, CDR1 SGHRS and CDR2 YFSETQ. The CDR3 contains 16 residues. Trimming pared 4 bases from V and 0 bases from J, leaving 17 bases between. Here the CDR3 DNA reads TGCGCCAGCAGCCGCGGCACACAGGGCAGCTCCTACGAGCAGTACTTC. This translates into CASSRGTQGSSYEQYF.

The chain uses TRBV10-2 and TRBJ2-5; D unresolved. Near its end, the DNA agrees better with TRBJ2-7, so the J call may be wrong. Germline values: CDR1 WSHSY, CDR2 SAAADI. CDR3 size: 13 residues. In DNA form, the CDR3 reads TGCGCCAGCAGTGACGGCGTCCCCTACGAGCAGTACTTC. Translating it yields CASSDGVPYEQYF.